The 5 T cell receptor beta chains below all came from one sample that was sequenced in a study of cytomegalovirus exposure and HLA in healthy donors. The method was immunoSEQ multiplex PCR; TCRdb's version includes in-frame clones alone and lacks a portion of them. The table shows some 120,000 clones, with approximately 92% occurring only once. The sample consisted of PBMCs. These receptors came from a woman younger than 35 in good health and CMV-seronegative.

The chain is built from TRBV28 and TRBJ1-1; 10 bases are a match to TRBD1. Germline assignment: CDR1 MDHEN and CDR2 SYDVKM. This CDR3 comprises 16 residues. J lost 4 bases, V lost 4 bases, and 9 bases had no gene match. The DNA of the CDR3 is TGTGCCAGCAGTTCCTATAGGGGGACAGGGGTCACTGAAGCTTTCTTT. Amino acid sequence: CASSSYRGTGVTEAFF.

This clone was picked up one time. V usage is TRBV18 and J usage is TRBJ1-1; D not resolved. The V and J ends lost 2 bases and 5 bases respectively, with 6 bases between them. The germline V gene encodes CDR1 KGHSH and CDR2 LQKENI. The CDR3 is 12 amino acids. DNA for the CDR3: TGTGCCAGCTCACCAGACTCGACTGAAGCTTTCTTT. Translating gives CASSPDSTEAFF.

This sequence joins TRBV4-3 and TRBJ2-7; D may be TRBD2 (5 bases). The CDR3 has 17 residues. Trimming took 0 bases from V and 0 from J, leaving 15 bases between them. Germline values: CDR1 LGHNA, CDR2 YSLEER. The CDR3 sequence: CASSQDLSGMSSYEQYF. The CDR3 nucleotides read TGCGCCAGCAGCCAAGATCTCAGCGGAATGAGCTCCTACGAGCAGTACTTC.

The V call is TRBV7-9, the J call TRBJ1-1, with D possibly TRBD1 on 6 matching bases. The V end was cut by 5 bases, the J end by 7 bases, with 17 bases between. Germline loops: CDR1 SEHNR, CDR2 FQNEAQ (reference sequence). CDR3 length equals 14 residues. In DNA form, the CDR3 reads TGTGCCAGCAGCCTCCAGGACAGCATCCTTGAAGCTTTCTTT. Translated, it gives CASSLQDSILEAFF.

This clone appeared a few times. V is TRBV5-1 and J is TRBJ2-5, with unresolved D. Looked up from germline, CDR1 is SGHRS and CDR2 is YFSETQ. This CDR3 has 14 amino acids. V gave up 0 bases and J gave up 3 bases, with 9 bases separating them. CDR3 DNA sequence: TGCGCCAGCAGCTTGGATGGCATTGAAGAGACCCAGTACTTC. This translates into CASSLDGIEETQYF.